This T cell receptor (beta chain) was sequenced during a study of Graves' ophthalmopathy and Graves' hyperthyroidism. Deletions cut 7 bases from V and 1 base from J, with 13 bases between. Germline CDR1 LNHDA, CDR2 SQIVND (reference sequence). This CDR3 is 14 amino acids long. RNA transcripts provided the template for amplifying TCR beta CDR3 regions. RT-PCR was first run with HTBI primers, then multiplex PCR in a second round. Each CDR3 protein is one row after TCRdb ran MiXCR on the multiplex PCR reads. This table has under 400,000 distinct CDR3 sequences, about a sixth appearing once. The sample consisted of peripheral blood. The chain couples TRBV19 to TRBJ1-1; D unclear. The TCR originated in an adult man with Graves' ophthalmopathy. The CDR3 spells CASTFHLGNTEAFF. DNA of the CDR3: TGTGCCAGTACTTTCCACCTGGGGAACACTGAAGCTTTCTTT.